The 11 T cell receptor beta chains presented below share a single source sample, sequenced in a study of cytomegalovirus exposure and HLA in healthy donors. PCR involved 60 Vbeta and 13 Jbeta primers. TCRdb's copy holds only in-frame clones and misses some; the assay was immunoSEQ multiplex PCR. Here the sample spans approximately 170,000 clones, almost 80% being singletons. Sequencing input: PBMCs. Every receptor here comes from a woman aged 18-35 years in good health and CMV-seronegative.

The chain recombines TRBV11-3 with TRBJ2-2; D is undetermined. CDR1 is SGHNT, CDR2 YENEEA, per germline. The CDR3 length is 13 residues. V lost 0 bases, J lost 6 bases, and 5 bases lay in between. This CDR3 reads CASSLDHSGELFF. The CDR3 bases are TGTGCCAGCAGCTTAGATCATTCCGGGGAGCTGTTTTTT.

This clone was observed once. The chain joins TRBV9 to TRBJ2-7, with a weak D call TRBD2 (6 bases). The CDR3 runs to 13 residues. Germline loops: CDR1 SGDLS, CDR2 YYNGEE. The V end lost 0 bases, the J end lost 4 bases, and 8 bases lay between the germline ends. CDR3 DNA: TGTGCCAGCAGCGTAGACGGGAGTTACGAGCAGTACTTC. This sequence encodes CASSVDGSYEQYF.

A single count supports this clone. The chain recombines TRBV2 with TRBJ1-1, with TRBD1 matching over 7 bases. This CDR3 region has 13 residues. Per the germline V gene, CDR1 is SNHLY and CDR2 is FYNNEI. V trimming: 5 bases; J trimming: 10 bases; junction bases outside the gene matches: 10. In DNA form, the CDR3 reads TGTGCCAGCAGTCCGACAGGGAACCATAGAGCTTTCTTT. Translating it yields CASSPTGNHRAFF.

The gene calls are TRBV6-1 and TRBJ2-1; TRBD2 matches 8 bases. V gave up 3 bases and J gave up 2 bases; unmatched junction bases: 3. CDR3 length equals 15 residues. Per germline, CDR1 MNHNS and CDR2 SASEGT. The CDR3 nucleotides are TGTGCCAGCAGTGATCCGGGAGGGCCCTACAATGAGCAGTTCTTC. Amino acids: CASSDPGGPYNEQFF.

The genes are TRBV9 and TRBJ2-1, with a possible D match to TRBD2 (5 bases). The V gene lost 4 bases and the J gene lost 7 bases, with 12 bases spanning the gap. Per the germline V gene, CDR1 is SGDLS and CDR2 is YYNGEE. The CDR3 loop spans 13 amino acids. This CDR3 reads CASSQVGGNEQFF. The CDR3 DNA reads TGTGCCAGCAGCCAAGTAGGAGGAAATGAGCAGTTCTTC.

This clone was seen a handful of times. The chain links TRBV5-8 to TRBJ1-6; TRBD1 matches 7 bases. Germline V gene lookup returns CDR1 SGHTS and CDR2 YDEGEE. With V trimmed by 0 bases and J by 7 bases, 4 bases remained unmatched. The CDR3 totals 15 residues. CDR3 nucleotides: TGTGCCAGCAGCTTGGCCAGCAGGGGGAATTCACCCCTCCACTTT. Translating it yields CASSLASRGNSPLHF.

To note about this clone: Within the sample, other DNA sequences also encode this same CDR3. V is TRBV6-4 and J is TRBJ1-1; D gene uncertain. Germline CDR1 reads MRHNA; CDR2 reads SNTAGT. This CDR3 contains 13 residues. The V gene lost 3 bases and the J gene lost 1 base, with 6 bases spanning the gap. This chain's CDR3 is CASSEARNTEAFF. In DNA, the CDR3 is TGTGCCAGCAGTGAAGCGAGGAACACTGAAGCTTTCTTT.

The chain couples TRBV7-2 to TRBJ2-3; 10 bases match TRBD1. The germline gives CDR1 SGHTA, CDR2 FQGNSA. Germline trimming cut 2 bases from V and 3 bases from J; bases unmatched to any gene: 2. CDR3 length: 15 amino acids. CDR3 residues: CASSLWDRGTDTQYF. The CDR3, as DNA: TGTGCCAGCAGCTTATGGGACAGGGGAACAGATACGCAGTATTTT.

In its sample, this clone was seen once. For the CDR3, the DNA is TGTGCCAGCAGCTCATCCGGGACAGGGCACGAAAAACTGTTTTTT. Translation gives CASSSSGTGHEKLFF. This chain links TRBV7-9 with TRBJ1-4; 9 bases fit TRBD1. Trimming at V came to 4 bases and at J to 8 bases, leaving 8 bases not matched to a gene. In germline, CDR1 is SEHNR, CDR2 FQNEAQ (reference sequence). The CDR3 runs to 15 residues.

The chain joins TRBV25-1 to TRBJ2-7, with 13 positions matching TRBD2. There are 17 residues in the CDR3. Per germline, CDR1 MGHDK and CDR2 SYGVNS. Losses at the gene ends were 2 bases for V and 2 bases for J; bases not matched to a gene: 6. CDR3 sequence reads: CASSEGLAGESPYEQYF. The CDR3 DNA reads TGTGCCAGCAGTGAAGGACTAGCGGGAGAGTCCCCCTACGAGCAGTACTTC.

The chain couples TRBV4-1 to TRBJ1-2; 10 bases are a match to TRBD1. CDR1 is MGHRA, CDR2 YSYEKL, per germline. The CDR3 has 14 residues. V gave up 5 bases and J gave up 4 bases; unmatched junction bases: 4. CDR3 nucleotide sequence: TGCGCCAGCAGCGTGACAGGGGGCGGCTATGGCTACACCTTC. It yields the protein CASSVTGGGYGYTF.